This TCR beta chain was profiled in a study of cytomegalovirus exposure and HLA in healthy donors. Findings and caveats of the study: Across donors, most TCRs were seen rarely, yet some public ones were widespread. A reported reduction in N-insertions relative to the roughly 700-donor mean was seen in an Asian-associated ancestry cluster in a later analysis. There were a few CMV-associated chains whose specificity for CMV antigens was confirmed in vitro.

Germline V gives CDR1 SGHVS, CDR2 FQNEAQ. Trimming took off 5 bases at V and 2 bases at J, with 15 bases between the two ends. CDR3 length: 15 amino acids. On this clone itself: Its antigen is currently unknown.

The study ran its PCR with 60 Vbeta and 13 Jbeta primers. How the authors handled the data: An analysis performed later counted roughly 80 million unique TCR beta chains (roughly 11 million of them shared). Data came from immunoSEQ multiplex PCR; TCRdb stores just in-frame clones and leaves some out. That table supplies the V and J calls and clone size; D and trimming were determined from the DNA. The data contain 120,000 to 150,000 clones, around 84% of them seen just once; the ten biggest clones take up 3%. This TCR came from a man between 35 and 55 years old in good health and CMV-seropositive. This chain connects TRBV7-8 to TRBJ2-5; D remains ambiguous. Input material: PBMCs. CDR3 nucleotide sequence: TGTGCCAGCAGCCCCCACCAGAACGTACAAGAGACCCAGTACTTC. Translating it yields CASSPHQNVQETQYF.